Described below is a single T cell receptor beta chain sequence and its context. Its antigen is unidentified. CDR3 length equals 15 residues. Trimming at V came to 10 bases and at J to 4 bases, leaving 12 bases not matched to a gene. Germline CDR1 is ENHRY and CDR2 is SYGVKD. The entry originates in a study of cytomegalovirus exposure and HLA in healthy donors. Looking at the study overall: Of several hundred genotyped donors, about 81% clustered with self-reported Caucasian donors. General study results and limits: Previous analysis showed most TCR beta V segments were productive about 87% or about 30% of the time. The majority of TCR sequences were rare, yet some public TCRs appeared in many donors. The study had only CMV serostatus as immune exposure information.

PCR was performed using 60 Vbeta and 13 Jbeta primers. Here immunoSEQ multiplex PCR was the method, and the copy in TCRdb shows in-frame clones only, minus some. The sample contains approximately 180,000 clones, roughly three quarters of which appear only once. The TCR was taken from a woman in her fifties or sixties in good health and CMV-seropositive. The chain carries TRBV10-3 and TRBJ2-1; 8 bases agree with TRBD2. Sequenced: PBMCs. Written as DNA, the CDR3 is TGTGCCAACTCCGGGGAGCGGGGGTTGTACAATGAGCAGTTCTTC. Translation: CANSGERGLYNEQFF.